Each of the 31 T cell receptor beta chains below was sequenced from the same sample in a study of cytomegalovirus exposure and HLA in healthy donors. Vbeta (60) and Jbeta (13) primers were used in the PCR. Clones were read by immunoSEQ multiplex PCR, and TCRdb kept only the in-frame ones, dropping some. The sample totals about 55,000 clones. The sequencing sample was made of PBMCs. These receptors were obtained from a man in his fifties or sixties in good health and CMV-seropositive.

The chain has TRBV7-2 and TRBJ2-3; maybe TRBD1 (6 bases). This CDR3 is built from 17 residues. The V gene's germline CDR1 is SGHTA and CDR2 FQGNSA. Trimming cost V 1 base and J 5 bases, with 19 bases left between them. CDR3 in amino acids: CASSLVQGEGVRDTQYF. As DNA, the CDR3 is TGTGCCAGCAGCTTAGTACAGGGTGAGGGTGTTAGAGATACGCAGTATTTT.

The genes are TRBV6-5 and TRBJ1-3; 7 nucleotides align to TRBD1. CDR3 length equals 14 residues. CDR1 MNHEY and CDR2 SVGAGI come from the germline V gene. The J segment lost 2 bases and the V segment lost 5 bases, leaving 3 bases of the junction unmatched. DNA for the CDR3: TGTGCCAGCAGTATGACAGGGACTGGAAACACCATATATTTT. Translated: CASSMTGTGNTIYF.

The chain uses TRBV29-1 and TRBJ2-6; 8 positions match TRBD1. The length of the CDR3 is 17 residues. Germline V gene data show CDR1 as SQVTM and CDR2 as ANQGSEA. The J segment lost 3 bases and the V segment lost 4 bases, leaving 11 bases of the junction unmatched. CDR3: CSVVTSRGRGGANVLTF. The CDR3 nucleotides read TGCAGCGTTGTTACCTCCAGGGGGCGGGGTGGGGCCAACGTCCTGACTTTC. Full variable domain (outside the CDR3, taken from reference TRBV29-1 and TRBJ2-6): SAVISQKPSRDICQRGTSLTIQCQVDSQVTMMFWYRQQPGQSLTLIATANQGSEATYESGFVIDKFPISRPNLTFSTLTVSNMSPEDSSIYLCSVVTSRGRGGANVLTFGAGSRLTVL.

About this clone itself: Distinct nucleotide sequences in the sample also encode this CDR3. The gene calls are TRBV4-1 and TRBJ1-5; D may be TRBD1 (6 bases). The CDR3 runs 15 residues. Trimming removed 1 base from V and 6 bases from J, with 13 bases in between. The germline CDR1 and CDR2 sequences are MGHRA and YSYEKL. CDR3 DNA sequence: TGCGCCAGCAGCCAAGTAGGGGGGGCCGGTCAGCCCCAGCATTTT. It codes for CASSQVGGAGQPQHF.

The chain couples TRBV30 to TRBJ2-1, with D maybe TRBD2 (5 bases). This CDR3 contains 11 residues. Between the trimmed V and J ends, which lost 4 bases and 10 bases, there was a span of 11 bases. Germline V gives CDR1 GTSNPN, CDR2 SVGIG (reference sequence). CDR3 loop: CAWKDSPEQFF. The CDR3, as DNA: TGTGCCTGGAAGGACTCCCCGGAGCAGTTCTTC.

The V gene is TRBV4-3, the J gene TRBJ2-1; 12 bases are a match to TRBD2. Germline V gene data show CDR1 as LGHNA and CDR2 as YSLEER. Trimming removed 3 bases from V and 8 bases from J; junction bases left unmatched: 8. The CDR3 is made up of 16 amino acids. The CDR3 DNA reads TGCGCCAGCAGCCAGGTTCCGGGACTAGCGGGCCATGAGCAGTTCTTC. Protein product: CASSQVPGLAGHEQFF.

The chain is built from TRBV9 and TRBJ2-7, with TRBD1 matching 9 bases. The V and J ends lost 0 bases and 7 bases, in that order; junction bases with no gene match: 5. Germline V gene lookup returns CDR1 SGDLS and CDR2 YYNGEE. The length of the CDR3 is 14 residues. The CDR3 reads CASSVGTGDKEQYF. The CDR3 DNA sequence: TGTGCCAGCAGCGTAGGGACAGGGGATAAGGAGCAGTACTTC.

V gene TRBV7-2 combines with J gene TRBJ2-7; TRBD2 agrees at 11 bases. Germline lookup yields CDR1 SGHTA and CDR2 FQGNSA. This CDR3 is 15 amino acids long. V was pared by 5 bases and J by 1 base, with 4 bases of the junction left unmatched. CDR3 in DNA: TGTGCCAGCAGCCAAATAGCGGGGGGGTCCTACGAGCAGTACTTC. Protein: CASSQIAGGSYEQYF.

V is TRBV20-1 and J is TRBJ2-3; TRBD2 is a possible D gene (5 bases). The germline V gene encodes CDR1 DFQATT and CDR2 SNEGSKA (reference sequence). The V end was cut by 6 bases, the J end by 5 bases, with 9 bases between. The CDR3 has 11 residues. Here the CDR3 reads CSAEVIDTQYF. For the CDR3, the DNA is TGCAGTGCGGAGGTGATAGATACGCAGTATTTT.

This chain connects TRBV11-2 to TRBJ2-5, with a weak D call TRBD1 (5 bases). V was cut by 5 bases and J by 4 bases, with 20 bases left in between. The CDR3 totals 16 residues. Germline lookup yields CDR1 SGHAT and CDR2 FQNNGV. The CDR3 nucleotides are TGTGCCAGCAGCCAGTACGGCGCGGACAACTCAGAGACCCAGTACTTC. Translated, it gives CASSQYGADNSETQYF.

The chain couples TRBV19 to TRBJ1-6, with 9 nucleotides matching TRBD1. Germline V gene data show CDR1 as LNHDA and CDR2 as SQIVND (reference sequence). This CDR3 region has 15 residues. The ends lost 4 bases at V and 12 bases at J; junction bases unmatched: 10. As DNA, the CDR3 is TGTGCCAGTAGTAAACGGGACAGGGTTGCAGTACCCCTCCACTTT. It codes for CASSKRDRVAVPLHF.

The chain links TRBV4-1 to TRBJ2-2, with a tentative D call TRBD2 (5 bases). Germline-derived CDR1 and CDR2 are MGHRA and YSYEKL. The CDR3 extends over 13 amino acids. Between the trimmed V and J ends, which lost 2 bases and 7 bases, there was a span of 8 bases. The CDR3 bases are TGCGCCAGCAGCCAACTAGCTGGCGGGGAGCTGTTTTTT. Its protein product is CASSQLAGGELFF.

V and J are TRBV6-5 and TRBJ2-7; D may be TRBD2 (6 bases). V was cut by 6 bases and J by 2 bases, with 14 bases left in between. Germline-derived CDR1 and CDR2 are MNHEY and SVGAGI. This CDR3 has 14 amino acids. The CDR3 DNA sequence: TGTGCCAGCAGCCTTCCGGGACTTACCTACGAGCAGTACTTC. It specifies CASSLPGLTYEQYF.

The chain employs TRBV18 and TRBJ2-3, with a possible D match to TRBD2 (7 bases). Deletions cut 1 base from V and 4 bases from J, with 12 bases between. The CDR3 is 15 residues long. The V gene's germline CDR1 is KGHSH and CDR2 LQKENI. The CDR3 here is CASSPQQGRADTQYF. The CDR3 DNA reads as TGTGCCAGCTCACCACAGCAGGGGAGGGCAGATACGCAGTATTTT.

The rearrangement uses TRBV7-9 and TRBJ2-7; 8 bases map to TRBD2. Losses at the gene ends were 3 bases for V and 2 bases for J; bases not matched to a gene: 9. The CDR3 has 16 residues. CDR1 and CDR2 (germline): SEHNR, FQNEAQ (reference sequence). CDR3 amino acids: CASSLGTGGKTYEQYF. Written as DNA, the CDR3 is TGTGCCAGCAGCTTGGGGACGGGGGGGAAGACCTACGAGCAGTACTTC.

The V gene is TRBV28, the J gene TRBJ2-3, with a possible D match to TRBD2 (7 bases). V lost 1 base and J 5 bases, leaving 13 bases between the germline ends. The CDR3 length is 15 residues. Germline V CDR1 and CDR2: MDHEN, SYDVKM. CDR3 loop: CASSLFGGQVDTQYF. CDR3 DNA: TGTGCCAGCAGTTTATTCGGGGGGCAAGTAGATACGCAGTATTTT. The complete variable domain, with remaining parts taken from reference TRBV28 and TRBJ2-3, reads DVKVTQSSRYLVKRTGEKVFLECVQDMDHENMFWYRQDPGLGLRLIYFSYDVKMKEKGDIPEGYSVSREKKERFSLILESASTNQTSMYLCASSLFGGQVDTQYFGPGTRLTVL.

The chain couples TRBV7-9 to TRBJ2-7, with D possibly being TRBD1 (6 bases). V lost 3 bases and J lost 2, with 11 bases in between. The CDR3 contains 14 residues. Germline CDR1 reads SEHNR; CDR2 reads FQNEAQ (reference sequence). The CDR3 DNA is TGTGCCAGCAGCTTCTCAGGGGACGCCTACGAGCAGTACTTC. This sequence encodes CASSFSGDAYEQYF.

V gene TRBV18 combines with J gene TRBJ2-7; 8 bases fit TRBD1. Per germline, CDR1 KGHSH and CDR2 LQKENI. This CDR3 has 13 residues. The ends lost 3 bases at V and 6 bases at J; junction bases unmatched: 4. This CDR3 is CASSPGTGGEQYF. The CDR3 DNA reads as TGTGCCAGCTCACCCGGGACAGGCGGCGAGCAGTACTTC.

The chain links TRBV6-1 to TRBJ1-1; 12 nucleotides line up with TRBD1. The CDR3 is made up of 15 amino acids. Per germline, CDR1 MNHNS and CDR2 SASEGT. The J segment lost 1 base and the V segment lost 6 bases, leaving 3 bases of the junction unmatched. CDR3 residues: CASRPGQGANTEAFF. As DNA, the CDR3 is TGTGCCAGCAGGCCGGGACAGGGGGCGAACACTGAAGCTTTCTTT.

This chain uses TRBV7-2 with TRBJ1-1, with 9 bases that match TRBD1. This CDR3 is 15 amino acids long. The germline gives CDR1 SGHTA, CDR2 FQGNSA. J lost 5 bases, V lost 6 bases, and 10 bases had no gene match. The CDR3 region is CASRPGIQGATEAFF. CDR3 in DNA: TGTGCCAGCAGACCGGGGATACAGGGGGCGACTGAAGCTTTCTTT.

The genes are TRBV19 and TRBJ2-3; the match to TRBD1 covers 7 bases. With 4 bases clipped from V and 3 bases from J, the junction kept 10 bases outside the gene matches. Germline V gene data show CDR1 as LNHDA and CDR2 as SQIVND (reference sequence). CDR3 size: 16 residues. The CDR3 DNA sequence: TGTGCCAGTAGTACGCCGACAGGGCTCCTTACAGATACGCAGTATTTT. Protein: CASSTPTGLLTDTQYF.

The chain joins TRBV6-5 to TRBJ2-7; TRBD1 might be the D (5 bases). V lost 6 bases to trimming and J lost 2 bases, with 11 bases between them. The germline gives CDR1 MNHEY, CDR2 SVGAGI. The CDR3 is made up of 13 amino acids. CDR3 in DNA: TGTGCCAGCAGAGTTGACAGCGCCTACGAGCAGTACTTC. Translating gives CASRVDSAYEQYF.

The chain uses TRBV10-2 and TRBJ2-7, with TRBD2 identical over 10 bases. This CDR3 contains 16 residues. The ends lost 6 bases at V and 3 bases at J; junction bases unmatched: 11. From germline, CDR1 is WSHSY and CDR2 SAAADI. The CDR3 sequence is CASSHESSGRIYEQYF. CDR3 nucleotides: TGCGCCAGCAGCCATGAATCTAGCGGGAGAATCTACGAGCAGTACTTC.

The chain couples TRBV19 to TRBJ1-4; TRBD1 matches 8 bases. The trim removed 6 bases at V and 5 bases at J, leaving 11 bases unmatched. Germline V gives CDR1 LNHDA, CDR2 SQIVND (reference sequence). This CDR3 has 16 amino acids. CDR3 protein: CASSADSGTGNEKLFF. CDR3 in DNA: TGTGCCAGTAGCGCCGACTCCGGGACAGGAAATGAAAAACTGTTTTTT.

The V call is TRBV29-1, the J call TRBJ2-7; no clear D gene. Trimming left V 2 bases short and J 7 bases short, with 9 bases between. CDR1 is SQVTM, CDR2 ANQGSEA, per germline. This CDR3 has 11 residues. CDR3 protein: CSVEIAREQYF. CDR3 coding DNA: TGCAGCGTTGAAATTGCGAGAGAGCAGTACTTC.

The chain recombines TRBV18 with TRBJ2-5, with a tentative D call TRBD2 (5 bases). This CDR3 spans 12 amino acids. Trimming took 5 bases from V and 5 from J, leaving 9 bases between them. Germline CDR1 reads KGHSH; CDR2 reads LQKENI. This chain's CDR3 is CASSAGQETQYF. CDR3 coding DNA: TGTGCCAGCTCAGCGGGTCAGGAGACCCAGTACTTC.

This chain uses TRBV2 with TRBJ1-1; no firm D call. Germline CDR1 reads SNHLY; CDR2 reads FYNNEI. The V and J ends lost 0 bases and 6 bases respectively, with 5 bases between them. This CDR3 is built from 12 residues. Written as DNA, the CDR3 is TGTGCCAGCAGTGAAGCGACACCTGAAGCTTTCTTT. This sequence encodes CASSEATPEAFF. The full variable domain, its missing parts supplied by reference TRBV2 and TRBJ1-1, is EPEVTQTPSHQVTQMGQEVILRCVPISNHLYFYWYRQILGQKVEFLVSFYNNEISEKSEIFDDQFSVERPDGSNFTLKIRSTKLEDSAMYFCASSEATPEAFFGQGTRLTVV.

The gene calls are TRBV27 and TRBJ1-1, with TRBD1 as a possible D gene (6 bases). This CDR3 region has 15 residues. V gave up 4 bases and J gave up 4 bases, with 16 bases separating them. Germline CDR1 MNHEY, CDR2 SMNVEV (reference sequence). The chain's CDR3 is CASSYRALRSTEAFF. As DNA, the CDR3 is TGTGCCAGCAGTTACAGGGCCCTAAGGAGCACTGAAGCTTTCTTT.

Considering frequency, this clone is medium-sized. Here the CDR3 reads CASSQQGMNTEAFF. The DNA for the CDR3 is TGCGCCAGCAGCCAACAGGGGATGAACACTGAAGCTTTCTTT. The chain couples TRBV4-1 to TRBJ1-1; maybe TRBD1 (6 bases). Trimming removed 2 bases at V and 0 bases at J, with 7 bases between. CDR1 is MGHRA, CDR2 YSYEKL, per germline. This CDR3 comprises 14 residues.

The CDR3 loop reads CASSQGRHRGQTTDTQYF. Written as DNA, the CDR3 is TGCGCCAGCAGCCAAGGGAGACACAGGGGGCAGACCACAGATACGCAGTATTTT. The genes are TRBV4-3 and TRBJ2-3; 9 nucleotides align to TRBD1. V lost 1 base and J lost 2; bases outside the gene matches: 10. Germline values: CDR1 LGHNA, CDR2 YSLEER. This CDR3 is built from 18 residues.

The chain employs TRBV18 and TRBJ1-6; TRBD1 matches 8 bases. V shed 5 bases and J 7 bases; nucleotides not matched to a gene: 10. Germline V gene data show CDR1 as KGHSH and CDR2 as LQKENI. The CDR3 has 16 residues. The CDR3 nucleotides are TGTGCCAGCTCATCAGACAGGGGCCGAAGGAATTCACCCCTCCACTTT. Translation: CASSSDRGRRNSPLHF.